One sample yielded the 27 T cell receptor beta chains listed below, sequenced in a study of radiation and T cells in renal cell carcinoma. The assay was immunoSEQ multiplex PCR, and TCRdb's table has in-frame clones only and misses some. This sample carries some 46,000 clones, around four fifths of them seen once, and the ten largest clones take 27%. Time point denoted: blood 4 weeks post-SBRT, at nephrectomy. As for treatment: 15 Gy SBRT to primary tumor, nephrectomy 4 weeks later. The sample was blood, taken from a patient whose treatment included radiotherapy and nephrectomy. These receptors all come from a woman in her seventies with renal cell carcinoma.

The CDR3 DNA follows: TGTGCCAGCAGCGTAGATCCCCCCCCAAGCACCCAGTACTTC. Its translation is CASSVDPPPSTQYF. This chain connects TRBV9 to TRBJ2-5; the D is unclear. The germline gives CDR1 SGDLS, CDR2 YYNGEE. The CDR3 runs 14 residues. Deletions cut 0 bases from V and 8 bases from J, with 14 bases between.

The chain carries TRBV2 and TRBJ1-6; the D is unclear. Germline V gene data show CDR1 as SNHLY and CDR2 as FYNNEI. Trimming stripped 6 bases from V and 7 bases from J, with 10 bases between. The CDR3 length is 13 residues. CDR3 DNA: TGTGCCAGCAGACCGGGGTTAAATTCACCCCTCCACTTT. It translates to CASRPGLNSPLHF. Full variable domain (missing parts from reference TRBV2 and TRBJ1-6): EPEVTQTPSHQVTQMGQEVILRCVPISNHLYFYWYRQILGQKVEFLVSFYNNEISEKSEIFDDQFSVERPDGSNFTLKIRSTKLEDSAMYFCASRPGLNSPLHFGNGTRLTVT.

The V and J genes are TRBV6-5 and TRBJ1-1, with TRBD1 matching over 8 bases. The CDR3 runs 14 residues. With 4 bases clipped from V and 4 bases from J, the junction kept 5 bases outside the gene matches. Germline CDR1 is MNHEY and CDR2 is SVGAGI. This CDR3 is CASSSRTGSTEAFF. The DNA for the CDR3 is TGTGCCAGCAGTTCGAGGACAGGGAGCACTGAAGCTTTCTTT.

This sequence joins TRBV5-1 and TRBJ2-2, with D possibly being TRBD1 (6 bases). Germline V gene sequence: CDR1 SGHRS, CDR2 YFSETQ. Trimming took off 4 bases at V and 6 bases at J, with 13 bases between the two ends. The CDR3 contains 14 residues. The CDR3 sequence is CASSPGGGPGELFF. The CDR3 bases are TGCGCCAGCAGCCCTGGTGGGGGCCCCGGGGAGCTGTTTTTT.

The chain is built from TRBV5-5 and TRBJ2-1, with TRBD1 matching 7 bases. V lost 3 bases, J lost 6 bases, and 3 bases stayed unmatched. The germline V gene encodes CDR1 SGHKS and CDR2 YYEKEE (reference sequence). This CDR3 region has 13 residues. The CDR3 loop is CASSWDSPNEQFF. The CDR3 DNA is TGTGCCAGCAGCTGGGACAGCCCCAATGAGCAGTTCTTC.

V gene TRBV7-2 combines with J gene TRBJ2-5; possibly TRBD2 for D (6 bases). Trimming left V 5 bases short and J 5 bases short, with 21 bases between. The CDR3 runs to 16 residues. Germline CDR1 is SGHTA and CDR2 is FQGNSA. The CDR3, as DNA: TGTGCCAGCAGCCTGGGGGGTGGAGGAGGACGGGAGACCCAGTACTTC. Encoded protein: CASSLGGGGGRETQYF.

The genes are TRBV30 and TRBJ1-2, with D unclear. The CDR3 totals 13 residues. CDR1 and CDR2 (germline): GTSNPN, SVGIG (reference sequence). The germline V and J ends were trimmed by 1 base and 0 bases, with 6 bases remaining between them. CDR3 amino acids: CAWSGLSNYGYTF. The CDR3 region has the DNA TGTGCCTGGAGTGGACTCTCTAACTATGGCTACACCTTC.

This clone was observed a few times. The chain carries TRBV6-5 and TRBJ1-1, with 7 nucleotides matching TRBD1. This CDR3 comprises 13 residues. Trimming removed 6 bases from V and 4 bases from J; junction bases left unmatched: 5. Per the germline V gene, CDR1 is MNHEY and CDR2 is SVGAGI. CDR3 bases: TGTGCCAGCAGCCCGCAGGGGGGCACTGAAGCTTTCTTT. Amino acid sequence: CASSPQGGTEAFF.

The CDR3 DNA sequence: TGCGCCAGCAGCTTGGCGCCCAGCTACGAGCAGTACTTC. The encoded protein is CASSLAPSYEQYF. This chain uses TRBV5-1 with TRBJ2-5; D is uncertain. The end of the DNA is better explained by TRBJ2-7, so the J call may be wrong. Germline V gives CDR1 SGHRS, CDR2 YFSETQ. CDR3 size: 13 residues.

The chain recombines TRBV6-5 with TRBJ1-1; D unclear. Trimming took 0 bases from V and 6 from J, leaving 11 bases between them. Germline CDR1 reads MNHEY; CDR2 reads SVGAGI. The CDR3 extends over 14 amino acids. This CDR3 is CASSYSGRVAEAFF. The CDR3 DNA reads as TGTGCCAGCAGTTACTCTGGTCGGGTCGCTGAAGCTTTCTTT.

CDR3 region: CASSLVKNTGELFF. CDR3 nucleotides: TGTGCCAGCAGCTTGGTCAAGAACACCGGGGAGCTGTTTTTT. The rearrangement joins TRBV5-8 to TRBJ2-2, with unresolved D. Germline V lookup: CDR1 SGHTS, CDR2 YDEGEE. V shed 0 bases and J shed 1 base, with 4 bases lying between them. The CDR3 length is 14 residues.

The V gene is TRBV7-9, the J gene TRBJ1-3; D is uncertain. Germline V gene sequence: CDR1 SEHNR, CDR2 FQNEAQ (reference sequence). V lost 4 bases and J lost 4, with 8 bases in between. The CDR3 runs 13 residues. The CDR3 DNA is TGTGCCAGCAGCTGGACGGGGGGAAACACCATATATTTT. Its protein is CASSWTGGNTIYF.

V is TRBV30 and J is TRBJ2-5; 9 bases map to TRBD1. This CDR3 spans 15 amino acids. V lost 2 bases and J lost 2; bases outside the gene matches: 6. Germline CDR1 GTSNPN, CDR2 SVGIG (reference sequence). Written as DNA, the CDR3 is TGTGCCTGGAGTCCCGGACAGGGGTCACAAGAGACCCAGTACTTC. Its translation is CAWSPGQGSQETQYF.

This clone has a single count. V is TRBV7-7 and J is TRBJ2-1, with 10 bases identical to TRBD2. The CDR3 runs 13 residues. Per germline, CDR1 SSHAT and CDR2 FNYEAQ (reference sequence). After removal of 3 bases from V and 15 bases from J, the junction contained 8 bases not matched to a gene. CDR3 coding DNA: TGTGCCAGCAGCTTGGGGCCTAGCGGGAGAAGGTTCTTC. Its protein product is CASSLGPSGRRFF.

The chain recombines TRBV11-1 with TRBJ2-5; D may be TRBD2 (6 bases). This CDR3 is 16 amino acids long. Germline CDR1 and CDR2: SGHAT and FQDESV (reference sequence). Deletions cut 0 bases from V and 5 bases from J, with 16 bases between. The CDR3 reads CASSLAVGLPRETQYF. The CDR3 coding sequence is TGTGCCAGCAGCTTAGCGGTGGGACTTCCCCGGGAGACCCAGTACTTC.

The V call is TRBV7-6, the J call TRBJ2-7, with a weak D call TRBD1 (5 bases). Trimming took 0 bases from V and 5 from J, leaving 14 bases between them. Germline CDR1 is SGHVS and CDR2 is FNYEAQ. The CDR3 spans 15 residues. CDR3 amino acids: CASSLAKGFRHEQYF. Here the CDR3 DNA reads TGTGCCAGCAGCTTAGCCAAGGGGTTCAGGCACGAGCAGTACTTC.

This chain links TRBV9 with TRBJ1-3; the D gene is possibly TRBD1 (5 bases). The CDR3 covers 17 residues. Per the germline V gene, CDR1 is SGDLS and CDR2 is YYNGEE. Trimming cost V 3 bases and J 3 bases, with 19 bases left between them. CDR3 sequence (DNA): TGTGCCAGCAGCGCACAGCAAGACAGTATTGTTGGAAACACCATATATTTT. Protein sequence: CASSAQQDSIVGNTIYF.

This chain joins TRBV27 and TRBJ2-5; D is unresolved. CDR1 and CDR2 from the germline V gene are MNHEY and SMNVEV (reference sequence). The CDR3 is made up of 13 amino acids. V gave up 3 bases and J gave up 5 bases, with 10 bases separating them. The CDR3 nucleotides are TGTGCCAGCAGTTTTAAACTGTGGGAGACCCAGTACTTC. It encodes CASSFKLWETQYF.

This clone came up a few times. This chain connects TRBV6-1 to TRBJ1-5; possible D gene TRBD1, 6 bases. Germline V CDR1 and CDR2: MNHNS, SASEGT. V lost 6 bases and J 6 bases, leaving 18 bases between the germline ends. The CDR3 is 15 residues long. The CDR3 loop is CASRPQGVRGQPQHF. The CDR3 nucleotides read TGTGCCAGCAGGCCACAGGGCGTGAGGGGTCAGCCCCAGCATTTT.

This chain uses TRBV2 with TRBJ1-5, with D unresolved. The CDR3 runs to 14 residues. With 2 bases removed from V and 0 bases from J, the gap between germline ends came to 5 bases. The germline gives CDR1 SNHLY, CDR2 FYNNEI. The CDR3 region is CASSESDSNQPQHF. CDR3 DNA sequence: TGTGCCAGCAGTGAATCAGATAGCAATCAGCCCCAGCATTTT.

This chain connects TRBV18 to TRBJ2-5, with 7 nucleotides matching TRBD1. The CDR3 sequence is 14 residues long. Germline V CDR1 and CDR2: KGHSH, LQKENI. Trimming at V came to 0 bases and at J to 4 bases, leaving 2 bases not matched to a gene. The CDR3 spells CASSPPGDRETQYF. The CDR3 bases are TGTGCCAGCTCACCACCAGGGGACAGAGAGACCCAGTACTTC.

This CDR3 is CASSFVDSYNSPLHF. As DNA, the CDR3 is TGTGCCAGCAGCTTTGTGGACAGTTATAATTCACCCCTCCACTTT. The V and J genes are TRBV11-2 and TRBJ1-6, with a weak D call TRBD1 (6 bases). Looked up from germline, CDR1 is SGHAT and CDR2 is FQNNGV. The CDR3 has 15 residues. V lost 3 bases to trimming and J lost 4 bases, with 10 bases between them.

The chain combines TRBV19 with TRBJ2-2; possible D gene TRBD1, 6 bases. V was trimmed by 7 bases and J by 5 bases, leaving 20 bases between them. CDR1 and CDR2 (germline): LNHDA, SQIVND (reference sequence). The CDR3 has 16 amino acids. The CDR3 protein is CASTQSTGVETGELFF. The DNA of the CDR3 is TGTGCCAGTACCCAATCGACAGGCGTTGAGACCGGGGAGCTGTTTTTT.

V is TRBV5-4 and J is TRBJ2-5; D possibly uses TRBD1 or TRBD2 (5 bases each). Trimming removed 4 bases at V and 2 bases at J, with 12 bases between. Germline V gene data show CDR1 as SGHNT and CDR2 as YYREEE (reference sequence). CDR3 length: 14 amino acids. The DNA of the CDR3 is TGTGCCAGCAGCCCCATGGGACGACAAGAGACCCAGTACTTC. Protein sequence: CASSPMGRQETQYF. Variable domain in full (rest from reference TRBV5-4 and TRBJ2-5): ETGVTQSPTHLIKTRGQQVTLRCSSQSGHNTVSWYQQALGQGPQFIFQYYREEENGRGNFPPRFSGLQFPNYSSELNVNALELDDSALYLCASSPMGRQETQYFGPGTRLLVL.

The rearrangement joins TRBV19 to TRBJ2-2; 8 positions match TRBD1. Trimming cost V 4 bases and J 6 bases; bases outside gene matches: 7. The germline gives CDR1 LNHDA, CDR2 SQIVND (reference sequence). This CDR3 has 15 residues. CDR3 coding DNA: TGTGCCAGTAGTACTGGACAGGGAGTGGCCGGGGAGCTGTTTTTT. Residues: CASSTGQGVAGELFF.

This chain links TRBV19 with TRBJ1-6; D gene ambiguous. The CDR3 runs to 14 residues. Trimming cost V 10 bases and J 8 bases, with 18 bases left between them. Per germline, CDR1 LNHDA and CDR2 SQIVND (reference sequence). In DNA, the CDR3 is TGTGCCACACATACGTCAGGAATGGATTCACCCCTCCACTTT. Its translation: CATHTSGMDSPLHF.

J is TRBJ2-1 and V is TRBV27; 12 bases are shared with TRBD2. After removal of 3 bases from V and 3 bases from J, the junction contained 3 bases not matched to a gene. CDR3 size: 16 residues. CDR1 MNHEY and CDR2 SMNVEV come from the germline V gene (reference sequence). In DNA form, the CDR3 reads TGTGCCAGCAGTTTTACTAGCGGGAGGAGCTACAATGAGCAGTTCTTC. This gives the protein CASSFTSGRSYNEQFF.